One and the same sample provided the 12 T cell receptor beta chains below, sequenced in a study of beta chain features in type 1 diabetes. Study-level results: All four CD4+ subsets of Type 1 diabetes patients contained TCRB CDR3s that were moderately but significantly shorter.

These TCRs are of unknown antigen specificity. Every isolated RNA sample was fully reverse transcribed, so sequencing captured expressed TCRB transcripts. Profiled with immunoSEQ multiplex PCR; TCRdb holds only in-frame clones, not every one. The profile shows a few hundred thousand clones, 10% to 15% of them singletons. Material for sequencing was naive CD4+ T cells from blood. The receptors stem from a woman under 30 with type 1 diabetes.

The genes are TRBV4-3 and TRBJ2-3; D possibly corresponds to TRBD1 (6 bases). With 8 bases removed from V and 3 bases from J, the gap between germline ends came to 15 bases. The CDR3 loop spans 14 amino acids. Germline V gene lookup returns CDR1 LGHNA and CDR2 YSLEER. CDR3 amino acids: CASSQGQLTDTQYF. In nucleotides, the CDR3 is TGCGCCAGCTCTCAAGGACAGCTAACAGATACGCAGTATTTT.

This sequence joins TRBV28 and TRBJ1-1; D is unclear. Trimming took 6 bases from V and 3 from J, leaving 8 bases between them. Germline V gene lookup returns CDR1 MDHEN and CDR2 SYDVKM. This CDR3 spans 12 amino acids. The CDR3 bases are TGTGCCAGCAGACCCGACTACACTGAAGCTTTCTTT. It yields the protein CASRPDYTEAFF.

The chain joins TRBV4-3 to TRBJ1-5; no clear D gene. CDR1 and CDR2 from the germline V gene are LGHNA and YSLEER. This CDR3 comprises 15 residues. V was pared by 1 base and J by 6 bases, with 13 bases between. The CDR3 reads CASSQGNGVGQPQHF. CDR3 sequence (DNA): TGCGCCAGCAGCCAAGGGAACGGGGTCGGTCAGCCCCAGCATTTT.

The chain has TRBV2 and TRBJ1-6; D not resolved. From germline, CDR1 is SNHLY and CDR2 FYNNEI. The germline V and J ends were trimmed by 4 bases and 10 bases, with 5 bases remaining between them. The CDR3 is 11 residues long. This CDR3 is CASSARSPLHF. The CDR3 DNA follows: TGTGCCAGCAGTGCCAGGTCACCCCTCCACTTT.

This clone appeared a few times. The chain has TRBV4-3 and TRBJ2-3; 9 nucleotides align to TRBD1. The V gene's germline CDR1 is LGHNA and CDR2 YSLEER. With 5 bases clipped from V and 4 bases from J, the junction kept 13 bases outside the gene matches. The CDR3 runs to 17 residues. CDR3 nucleotide sequence: TGCGCCAGCAGCTACGCCCGGGACAGGGATTATCCAGATACGCAGTATTTT. The encoded protein is CASSYARDRDYPDTQYF.

V gene TRBV4-1 combines with J gene TRBJ2-1; 7 nucleotides align to TRBD1. The CDR3 spans 16 residues. V gave up 4 bases and J gave up 6 bases; unmatched junction bases: 12. Per germline, CDR1 MGHRA and CDR2 YSYEKL. The CDR3 DNA is TGCGCCAGCAGCCCCCCCGACAGGGTCAGCTTCAATGAGCAGTTCTTC. Residues: CASSPPDRVSFNEQFF.

This clone has a handful of counts. V usage is TRBV7-2 and J usage is TRBJ2-5; TRBD2 agrees at 7 bases. The CDR3 consists of 14 residues. Trimming took 3 bases from V and 5 from J; bases not matched to a gene: 6. The germline V gene has CDR1 SGHTA and CDR2 FQGNSA. The CDR3 DNA follows: TGTGCCAGCAGCTTTGTGATGGGAGGGGAGACCCAGTACTTC. Its protein product is CASSFVMGGETQYF.

The gene calls are TRBV20-1 and TRBJ1-2; D call uncertain. The CDR3 contains 11 residues. Trimming took off 3 bases at V and 4 bases at J, with 6 bases between the two ends. Germline V CDR1 and CDR2: DFQATT, SNEGSKA (reference sequence). The CDR3 reads CSARFGYGYTF. The CDR3, as DNA: TGCAGTGCTAGGTTCGGCTATGGCTACACCTTC.

The chain uses TRBV28 and TRBJ2-4; 8 bases agree with TRBD1. The germline V gene encodes CDR1 MDHEN and CDR2 SYDVKM. The CDR3 has 15 amino acids. The V gene end was trimmed by 5 bases and the J gene end by 3 bases; junction bases not matched to a gene: 6. The CDR3 DNA reads as TGTGCCAGCAGTGATCCCGGGACAGGCAAAAACATTCAGTACTTC. Translated, it gives CASSDPGTGKNIQYF. The complete variable domain, with remaining parts taken from reference TRBV28 and TRBJ2-4, reads DVKVTQSSRYLVKRTGEKVFLECVQDMDHENMFWYRQDPGLGLRLIYFSYDVKMKEKGDIPEGYSVSREKKERFSLILESASTNQTSMYLCASSDPGTGKNIQYFGAGTRLSVL.

There are a few counts of this clone. The V call is TRBV14, the J call TRBJ2-1; 11 bases match TRBD2. Germline trimming cut 5 bases from V and 6 bases from J; bases unmatched to any gene: 6. Germline assignment: CDR1 SGHDN and CDR2 FVKESK. The CDR3 has 15 residues. CDR3 DNA: TGTGCCAGCAGCTCCGGGACTAGCGGATTCAATGAGCAGTTCTTC. It yields the protein CASSSGTSGFNEQFF.

This clone was detected a few times. The genes are TRBV25-1 and TRBJ1-3, with D possibly being TRBD1 (5 bases). V was trimmed by 1 base and J by 0 bases, leaving 13 bases between them. This CDR3 comprises 17 residues. Germline V gene sequence: CDR1 MGHDK, CDR2 SYGVNS. The CDR3 here is CASSELLDTHSGNTIYF. For the CDR3, the DNA is TGTGCCAGCAGTGAATTATTGGACACGCACTCTGGAAACACCATATATTTT. The full variable domain, its missing parts supplied by reference TRBV25-1 and TRBJ1-3, is EADIYQTPRYLVIGTGKKITLECSQTMGHDKMYWYQQDPGMELHLIHYSYGVNSTEKGDLSSESTVSRIRTEHFPLTLESARPSHTSQYLCASSELLDTHSGNTIYFGEGSWLTVV.

The J gene is TRBJ1-5, the V gene TRBV5-4, with D unclear. V lost 0 bases to trimming and J lost 7 bases, with 8 bases between them. The V gene's germline CDR1 is SGHNT and CDR2 YYREEE (reference sequence). There are 13 residues in the CDR3. CDR3 protein: CASSLGVQQPQHF. The CDR3 region has the DNA TGTGCCAGCAGCTTGGGTGTTCAGCAGCCCCAGCATTTT.